The rows below give T cell receptor beta chains drawn from one sample of a study of Graves' ophthalmopathy and Graves' hyperthyroidism. TCRdb reprocessed the multiplex PCR reads via MiXCR and lists one record per CDR3 protein. In the table there are some 240,000 distinct CDR3 sequences, 45% of which are singletons. Sequencing used peripheral blood. The receptors stem from an adult man with Graves' ophthalmopathy. The CDR3 runs from the conserved cysteine through the conserved F or W. D genes are given only for firm matches. Clone size is given for some rows only: seen once, a few or many times, or a class if the clone is expanded.

-	TRBV11-2	-	TRBJ1-1	14	CASSAQGANTEAFF	TGTGCCAGCAGCGCTCAGGGTGCGAACACTGAAGCTTTCTTT
few	TRBV7-2	-	TRBJ2-2	12	CASSLDRGELFF	TGTGCCAGCAGCTTAGATCGAGGGGAGCTGTTTTTT
few	TRBV5-8	-	TRBJ2-5	14	CASSLYQGGETQYF	TGTGCCAGCAGCTTGTATCAGGGAGGAGAGACCCAGTACTTC
-	TRBV2	-	TRBJ2-5	12	CASRAPAETQYF	TGTGCCAGCAGGGCACCTGCGGAGACCCAGTACTTC
few	TRBV20-1	TRBD1	TRBJ1-1	15	CSASTLRDRGTEAFF	TGCAGTGCTTCAACCCTCCGGGACAGGGGGACTGAAGCTTTCTTT
-	TRBV7-9	TRBD1	TRBJ1-1	13	CASSPRGLTEAFF	TGCGCCAGCAGCCCCAGGGGGCTCACTGAAGCTTTCTTT
few	TRBV7-9	TRBD1	TRBJ1-2	16	CASSDRDREPNYGYTF	TGTGCCAGCAGCGACCGGGACAGGGAACCTAACTATGGCTACACCTTC
-	TRBV7-2	TRBD2	TRBJ2-2	20	CASSLADSGRAHVNTGELFF	TGTGCCAGCAGCTTGGCGGATAGCGGGAGGGCCCACGTGAACACCGGGGAGCTGTTTTTT
-	TRBV2	-	TRBJ1-1	15	CASSQEVSIQTEAFF	TGCGCCAGCAGCCAAGAAGTAAGTATCCAAACTGAAGCTTTCTTT
-	TRBV6-5	TRBD1	TRBJ2-7	16	CASHRTGAGASYEQYF	TGTGCCAGTCACAGAACAGGGGCCGGGGCCTCCTACGAGCAGTACTTC
few	TRBV29-1	-	TRBJ2-2	14	CSVDLGGLYGELFF	TGCAGCGTTGATTTGGGGGGGCTTTATGGGGAGCTGTTTTTT
-	TRBV29-1	-	TRBJ2-2	12	CSGRKGAGELFF	TGCAGCGGGAGGAAGGGGGCCGGGGAGCTGTTTTTT
few	TRBV5-1	-	TRBJ2-7	14	CASSLVQGRKEQYF	TGCGCCAGCAGCTTGGTACAGGGGAGGAAAGAGCAGTACTTC
-	TRBV7-8	-	TRBJ1-2	16	CASSLVVGGPSYGYTF	TGTGCCAGCAGCTTAGTGGTTGGGGGCCCAAGCTATGGCTACACCTTC
few	TRBV9	-	TRBJ1-6	14	CASSLYEGNSPLHF	TGTGCCAGCAGCCTCTACGAGGGGAATTCACCCCTCCACTTT
many	TRBV10-3	-	TRBJ2-6	17	CAIEGTQGNSGANVLTF	TGTGCCATCGAGGGAACTCAGGGGAACTCTGGGGCCAACGTCCTGACTTTC
-	TRBV5-6	TRBD1	TRBJ1-4	15	CASSLQGEAVGKLFF	TGTGCCAGCAGCTTACAGGGGGAGGCGGTGGGAAAACTGTTTTTT
few	TRBV7-9	-	TRBJ2-2	11	CASSTGGELFF	TGTGCCAGCAGCACGGGTGGGGAGCTGTTTTTT
-	TRBV2	-	TRBJ2-7	15	CASSEDSTSSYEQYF	TGTGCCAGCAGTGAAGACTCTACCTCCTCCTACGAGCAGTACTTC
-	TRBV7-2	-	TRBJ2-5	14	CASSFGGVRETQYF	TGTGCCAGCAGCTTTGGTGGAGTTCGAGAGACCCAGTACTTC
-	TRBV5-4	TRBD1	TRBJ2-5	16	CASSLDRDRVGETQYF	TGTGCCAGCAGCTTGGATCGGGACAGGGTGGGAGAGACCCAGTACTTC
once	TRBV5-6	-	TRBJ1-4	16	CASSLRDGAFNEKLFF	TGTGCCAGCAGCTTGAGGGACGGGGCCTTTAATGAAAAACTGTTTTTT
-	TRBV6-1	-	TRBJ1-2	15	CASTERHQGPLGYTF	TGTGCCAGCACCGAACGGCACCAGGGCCCCCTTGGCTACACCTTC
few	TRBV15	-	TRBJ2-2	13	CATSRSRAGELFF	TGTGCCACCAGCAGATCTAGAGCCGGGGAGCTGTTTTTT
-	TRBV12-3/TRBV12-4	-	TRBJ1-2	16	CASSEGLGTTHYGYTF	TGTGCCAGCAGTGAAGGTCTTGGGACGACCCACTATGGCTACACCTTC
-	TRBV7-6	-	TRBJ2-5	17	CASSLSTPTGLQETQYF	TGTGCCAGCAGCTTAAGTACTCCGACAGGCCTTCAAGAGACCCAGTACTTC
few	TRBV25-1	-	TRBJ2-5	15	CASFMNVGGQETQYF	TGTGCCAGCTTCATGAATGTGGGGGGCCAAGAGACCCAGTACTTC
-	TRBV7-6	-	TRBJ1-1	14	CASSLDPLNTEAFF	TGTGCCAGCAGCTTAGACCCGCTGAACACTGAAGCTTTCTTT
-	TRBV2	-	TRBJ2-7	11	CASGRSYEQYF	TGTGCCAGCGGCCGCTCCTACGAGCAGTACTTC
-	TRBV29-1	-	TRBJ1-2	14	CSVPARGRVCGYTF	TGCAGCGTTCCTGCCCGTGGCAGAGTCTGTGGCTACACCTTC
-	TRBV6-5	TRBD2	TRBJ2-5	12	CAIGTSSETQYF	TGTGCCATCGGGACTAGCAGCGAGACCCAGTACTTC
many	TRBV7-3	TRBD1	TRBJ2-2	15	CASSPERTGTGELFF	TGTGCCAGCAGCCCAGAGCGGACAGGGACCGGGGAGCTGTTTTTT
-	TRBV4-1	-	TRBJ1-3	15	CASSQLGAGGNTIYF	TGCGCCAGCAGCCAATTGGGGGCCGGAGGAAACACCATATATTTT
few	TRBV20-1	TRBD1	TRBJ1-1	14	CSARRTGAGTEAFF	TGCAGTGCCCGTAGGACAGGGGCGGGCACTGAAGCTTTCTTT
few	TRBV11-2	TRBD1	TRBJ2-7	15	CASSRISGTGYEQYF	TGTGCCAGCAGCCGCATTTCCGGGACAGGGTACGAGCAGTACTTC
-	TRBV7-9	-	TRBJ1-2	13	CASSFGGASGYTF	TGTGCCAGCAGCTTCGGGGGAGCGAGTGGCTACACCTTC
-	TRBV29-1	-	TRBJ1-3	13	CSVDRVEGYTIYF	TGCAGCGTCGACCGGGTCGAGGGCTACACCATATATTTT
-	TRBV15	TRBD2	TRBJ2-7	15	CATSRVSGGAHEQYF	TGTGCCACCAGCAGAGTAAGCGGGGGGGCCCACGAGCAGTACTTC
-	TRBV2	-	TRBJ1-2	14	CASSEGYFTYGYTF	TGTGCCAGCAGTGAAGGGTACTTTACCTATGGCTACACCTTC
-	TRBV7-8	TRBD1	TRBJ2-7	13	CATRTGGLYEQYF	TGTGCCACCCGGACAGGGGGCCTCTACGAGCAGTACTTC
-	TRBV2	-	TRBJ1-4	15	CASILYGRSGEKLFF	TGTGCCAGCATCCTCTACGGCAGGTCTGGGGAAAAACTGTTTTTT
-	TRBV28	TRBD1	TRBJ1-2	12	CAGGQSFYGYTF	TGTGCCGGGGGACAGTCTTTCTATGGCTACACCTTC
few	TRBV29-1	-	TRBJ2-2	13	CSVDDTNTGELFF	TGCAGCGTTGATGACACTAACACCGGGGAGCTGTTTTTT
-	TRBV9	TRBD1	TRBJ1-2	16	CASSLRLRGQVEGYTF	TGTGCCAGCAGTCTCCGCCTCAGGGGGCAGGTGGAAGGCTACACCTTC
few	TRBV5-6	TRBD1	TRBJ2-2	16	CASSSVQGINTGELFF	TGTGCCAGCAGCTCGGTACAGGGGATCAACACCGGGGAGCTGTTTTTT
-	TRBV4-1	-	TRBJ2-7	14	CASSQASTRYEQYF	TGCGCCAGCAGCCAAGCGTCCACTCGCTACGAGCAGTACTTC
-	TRBV9	TRBD1	TRBJ2-2	17	CASSLPGTDANTGELFF	TGTGCCAGCAGCCTCCCCGGGACAGATGCGAACACCGGGGAGCTGTTTTTT
-	TRBV12-3/TRBV12-4	TRBD1	TRBJ2-7	12	CASRTGFDEQYF	TGTGCCAGCAGGACAGGGTTCGACGAGCAGTACTTC
many	TRBV15	-	TRBJ2-7	14	CATSRDRVGYEQYF	TGTGCCACCAGCAGAGATCGGGTAGGCTACGAGCAGTACTTC
-	TRBV12-3/TRBV12-4	-	TRBJ1-5	16	CASSVGRKGGGQPQHF	TGTGCCAGCAGCGTGGGACGGAAGGGAGGTGGTCAGCCCCAGCATTTT
-	TRBV4-1	TRBD1	TRBJ2-7	15	CASSQVGTGFYEQYF	TGCGCCAGCAGCCAAGTCGGGACAGGGTTCTACGAGCAGTACTTC
-	TRBV6-6	-	TRBJ1-1	14	CASRNPTVNTEAFF	TGTGCCAGCAGAAACCCAACAGTGAACACTGAAGCTTTCTTT
-	TRBV7-9	TRBD2	TRBJ2-7	14	CASSQGPTSGEQYF	TGCGCCAGCAGCCAAGGGCCGACTAGCGGCGAGCAGTACTTC
-	TRBV29-1	-	TRBJ2-3	13	CSVGEGGTDTQYF	TGCAGCGTGGGCGAGGGTGGCACAGATACGCAGTATTTT
few	TRBV29-1	-	TRBJ1-1	12	CSGQRQSRRAFF	TGCAGCGGCCAAAGACAGTCCCGGAGAGCTTTCTTT
few	TRBV20-1	-	TRBJ1-5	13	CSATDSPDEPQHF	TGCAGTGCTACGGACAGTCCTGATGAGCCCCAGCATTTT
many	TRBV24-1	-	TRBJ1-1	15	CATSVRTFSNTEAFF	TGTGCCACCAGTGTTCGGACCTTCTCGAACACTGAAGCTTTCTTT